Presented here are 21 T cell receptor beta chains from one specimen sequenced in a study of blood T cell repertoires in COVID-19. Profiling relied on immunoSEQ multiplex PCR, and the TCRdb table lists in-frame clones only, not all of them. This table has about 25,000 clones, around nine tenths appearing once. The sequenced sample was peripheral blood. These receptors were obtained from a human donor with active COVID-19. The donor label of this sample is uncertain.

V gene TRBV5-6 combines with J gene TRBJ1-5; the D gene is possibly TRBD1 (6 bases). The germline V gene has CDR1 SGHDT and CDR2 YYEEEE. The CDR3 loop spans 14 amino acids. Deletions cut 2 bases from V and 7 bases from J, with 13 bases between. The CDR3 loop reads CASSFGTGPQPQHF. Written as DNA, the CDR3 is TGTGCCAGCAGCTTTGGAACAGGGCCACAGCCCCAGCATTTT. The variable domain in full, with the rest retrieved from reference TRBV5-6 and TRBJ1-5, is DAGVTQSPTHLIKTRGQQVTLRCSPKSGHDTVSWYQQALGQGPQFIFQYYEEEERQRGNFPDRFSGHQFPNYSSELNVNALLLGDSALYLCASSFGTGPQPQHFGDGTRLSIL.

The J gene is TRBJ2-1, the V gene TRBV9; TRBD2 aligns across 14 bases. Germline CDR1 SGDLS, CDR2 YYNGEE. J gave up 6 bases and V 7 bases, and 6 bases lay outside the gene matches. The CDR3 extends over 15 amino acids. This CDR3 reads CASATSGRALNEQFF. The CDR3 DNA sequence: TGTGCCAGCGCGACTAGCGGGAGGGCCCTCAATGAGCAGTTCTTC.

This clone has only one observation. The V gene is TRBV6-6, the J gene TRBJ2-7, with D maybe TRBD2 (7 bases). V lost 6 bases to trimming and J lost 5 bases, with 23 bases between them. CDR3 length: 16 amino acids. Germline V gene lookup returns CDR1 MNHNY and CDR2 SVGAGI (reference sequence). CDR3 in DNA: TGTGCCAGCAGAGGGGGGGTCGGGAGTATAATCAACGAGCAGTACTTC. Translation gives CASRGGVGSIINEQYF.

The chain couples TRBV7-9 to TRBJ2-1; 8 positions match TRBD2. After removal of 5 bases from V and 5 bases from J, the junction contained 14 bases not matched to a gene. Germline values: CDR1 SEHNR, CDR2 FQNEAQ (reference sequence). This CDR3 region has 17 residues. CDR3 amino acids: CASSPRTREGINNEQFF. For the CDR3, the DNA is TGTGCCAGCAGCCCACGTACACGGGAGGGAATAAACAATGAGCAGTTCTTC.

V gene TRBV11-3 combines with J gene TRBJ2-3, with 9 positions matching TRBD1. The CDR3 runs to 16 residues. With 1 base clipped from V and 4 bases from J, the junction kept 6 bases outside the gene matches. Germline V gene data show CDR1 as SGHNT and CDR2 as YENEEA. The CDR3 reads CASSLAAGQGSDTQYF. The CDR3 nucleotides read TGTGCCAGCAGCTTAGCCGCGGGACAGGGCTCAGATACGCAGTATTTT.

The gene calls are TRBV19 and TRBJ1-5; D gene uncertain. V was clipped by 8 bases and J by 0 bases, with 20 bases between them. Germline CDR1 reads LNHDA; CDR2 reads SQIVND (reference sequence). This CDR3 has 17 amino acids. CDR3 sequence: CASLKRSGGFSNQPQHF. DNA for the CDR3: TGTGCCAGTCTTAAAAGGTCAGGCGGGTTTAGCAATCAGCCCCAGCATTTT.

The V and J genes are TRBV5-1 and TRBJ1-4; 7 nucleotides agree with TRBD1. With V trimmed by 2 bases and J by 4 bases, 8 bases remained unmatched. The CDR3 sequence is 16 residues long. Germline CDR1 and CDR2: SGHRS and YFSETQ. This CDR3 is CASSFSPGQSNEKLFF. The CDR3 DNA reads as TGCGCCAGCAGCTTCTCACCGGGACAGAGTAATGAAAAACTGTTTTTT.

The V gene is TRBV19, the J gene TRBJ1-1; 10 bases match TRBD1. CDR3 length: 12 residues. Germline values: CDR1 LNHDA, CDR2 SQIVND (reference sequence). The J segment lost 4 bases and the V segment lost 11 bases, leaving 4 bases of the junction unmatched. The CDR3: CAARDRGTEAFF. The DNA of the CDR3 is TGTGCCGCAAGGGACAGGGGCACTGAAGCTTTCTTT.

The chain recombines TRBV28 with TRBJ1-4; 7 nucleotides match TRBD1. From germline, CDR1 is MDHEN and CDR2 SYDVKM. V was clipped by 5 bases and J by 8 bases; unmatched bases: 11. The CDR3 is 15 residues long. The CDR3 region is CASSTKDRAREKLFF. For the CDR3, the DNA is TGTGCCAGCAGTACAAAAGACAGGGCACGGGAAAAACTGTTTTTT.

The V and J genes are TRBV2 and TRBJ1-1; TRBD1 aligns across 7 bases. The germline gives CDR1 SNHLY, CDR2 FYNNEI. CDR3 length: 14 amino acids. J was trimmed by 3 bases and V by 6 bases; bases with no gene match: 7. In DNA form, the CDR3 reads TGTGCCAGCAGCGCAGAGACAGGGTACACTGAAGCTTTCTTT. Residues: CASSAETGYTEAFF. Complete variable domain (other parts from reference TRBV2 and TRBJ1-1): EPEVTQTPSHQVTQMGQEVILRCVPISNHLYFYWYRQILGQKVEFLVSFYNNEISEKSEIFDDQFSVERPDGSNFTLKIRSTKLEDSAMYFCASSAETGYTEAFFGQGTRLTVV.

V gene TRBV18 combines with J gene TRBJ2-7, with D perhaps matching TRBD2 (6 bases). V gave up 2 bases and J gave up 1 base, with 12 bases separating them. The CDR3 contains 15 residues. Germline V gives CDR1 KGHSH, CDR2 LQKENI. CDR3 nucleotide sequence: TGTGCCAGCTCACCAAACGGAGGGCCGTCCTACGAGCAGTACTTC. Residues: CASSPNGGPSYEQYF.

On this clone: Its ends do not fully match the called genes, so a read error is possible. The V and J genes are TRBV19 and TRBJ2-3; D is perhaps TRBD2 (6 bases). Germline V gives CDR1 LNHDA, CDR2 SQIVND (reference sequence). The length of the CDR3 is 12 residues. This chain's CDR3 is CASSGSTYTQYF. CDR3 DNA: TGTGCCAGTAGCGGGAGCACATATACGCAGTATTTT.

For this clone: The junction does not match germline at one end; this may be a read error. This chain links TRBV30 with TRBJ1-1, with D hard to call. The CDR3 spans 14 residues. Per the germline V gene, CDR1 is GTSNPN and CDR2 is SVGIG (reference sequence). The CDR3 region is CAGSPLRMNTEAFF. CDR3 DNA sequence: TGTGCCGGGAGCCCGTTGCGAATGAACACTGAAGCTTTCTTT.

This chain's CDR3 is CASSQAGVKNIQYF. Written as DNA, the CDR3 is TGTGCCAGCAGCCAGGCGGGGGTCAAAAACATTCAGTACTTC. The V and J genes are TRBV11-2 and TRBJ2-4; TRBD2 agrees at 7 bases. From germline, CDR1 is SGHAT and CDR2 FQNNGV. With V trimmed by 5 bases and J by 3 bases, 4 bases remained unmatched. This CDR3 spans 14 amino acids. Full variable domain (rest looked up from reference TRBV11-2 and TRBJ2-4): EAGVAQSPRYKIIEKRQSVAFWCNPISGHATLYWYQQILGQGPKLLIQFQNNGVVDDSQLPKDRFSAERLKGVDSTLKIQPAKLEDSAVYLCASSQAGVKNIQYFGAGTRLSVL.

The chain is built from TRBV7-8 and TRBJ2-7, with TRBD1 matching over 7 bases. Germline loops: CDR1 SGHVS, CDR2 FQNEAQ. This CDR3 contains 13 residues. With V trimmed by 5 bases and J by 6 bases, 7 bases remained unmatched. CDR3 nucleotides: TGTGCCAGCAGCCGACAGGGTTCGCTCGAGCAGTACTTC. Protein product: CASSRQGSLEQYF.

The chain employs TRBV6-1 and TRBJ2-7, with 7 bases aligning to TRBD1. Looked up from germline, CDR1 is MNHNS and CDR2 is SASEGT. With 0 bases clipped from V and 0 bases from J, the junction kept 2 bases outside the gene matches. The CDR3 totals 15 residues. CDR3 sequence reads: CASSEAPGGSYEQYF. DNA of the CDR3: TGTGCCAGCAGTGAAGCTCCAGGGGGCTCCTACGAGCAGTACTTC.

V usage is TRBV19 and J usage is TRBJ2-7; D is perhaps TRBD1 (6 bases). V gave up 8 bases and J gave up 6 bases, with 17 bases separating them. Germline values: CDR1 LNHDA, CDR2 SQIVND (reference sequence). CDR3 length equals 13 residues. CDR3 sequence (DNA): TGTGCCAGTCTAGGCGAACTGACAGGCGAGCAGTACTTC. Translating it yields CASLGELTGEQYF. The full variable domain, with the rest looked up from reference TRBV19 and TRBJ2-7, is DGGITQSPKYLFRKEGQNVTLSCEQNLNHDAMYWYRQDPGQGLRLIYYSQIVNDFQKGDIAEGYSVSREKKESFPLTVTSAQKNPTAFYLCASLGELTGEQYFGPGTRLTVT.

This clone has a handful of counts. The chain couples TRBV7-9 to TRBJ1-4; 8 bases match TRBD1. Germline V gene lookup returns CDR1 SEHNR and CDR2 FQNEAQ (reference sequence). The CDR3 loop spans 16 amino acids. The trim removed 0 bases at V and 8 bases at J, leaving 8 bases unmatched. In nucleotides, the CDR3 is TGTGCCAGCAGCTTAGCCGTGACAGGGGTAGGGGAAAAACTGTTTTTT. Its protein product is CASSLAVTGVGEKLFF.

About this clone: Its ends do not fully match the called genes, so a read error is possible. This chain uses TRBV11-2 with TRBJ1-2; the match to TRBD1 covers 9 bases. Looked up from germline, CDR1 is SGHAT and CDR2 is FQNNGV. CDR3 length: 14 residues. Written as DNA, the CDR3 is TGTGCCAGCAGCTTAGAAAGACAGGGGGGTGGCCACACCTTC. It specifies CASSLERQGGGHTF.

The CDR3 sequence: CASSFPRGTGGEKLFF. In DNA form, the CDR3 reads TGTGCCAGCAGTTTCCCGAGGGGGACAGGGGGCGAAAAACTGTTTTTT. This chain links TRBV28 with TRBJ1-4; 12 bases match TRBD1. After removal of 3 bases from V and 8 bases from J, the junction contained 7 bases not matched to a gene. This CDR3 spans 16 amino acids. CDR1 is MDHEN and CDR2 is SYDVKM in the germline V gene.

The V call is TRBV30, the J call TRBJ2-7; D gene ambiguous. The germline CDR1 and CDR2 sequences are GTSNPN and SVGIG (reference sequence). The CDR3 is made up of 13 amino acids. The germline V and J ends were trimmed by 3 bases and 4 bases, with 13 bases remaining between them. CDR3 region: CAWRLPPSYEQYF. DNA of the CDR3: TGTGCCTGGAGACTACCACCTTCGTACGAGCAGTACTTC.